The 23 T cell receptor beta chains given below trace back to one sample, sequenced in a study of identical twins. One entry per CDR3 protein results from TCRdb running MiXCR on the 5' RACE reads. Of 540,000 or so distinct CDR3 sequences in the sample, about a fifth were seen once. These records were also assigned to another study, of yellow fever vaccine responses in identical twins.

The material sequenced was CD4+ T cells sorted from blood. All receptors come from a woman younger than 30 in good health.

The chain joins TRBV15 to TRBJ2-2; 7 bases match TRBD1. The ends lost 6 bases at V and 6 bases at J; junction bases unmatched: 4. CDR3 length: 13 amino acids. CDR1 is LNHNV and CDR2 is YYDKDF in the germline V gene (reference sequence). In DNA form, the CDR3 reads TGTGCCACCAGTCGACAGGGAGCCGGGGAGCTGTTTTTT. Its translation: CATSRQGAGELFF.

This clonotype was counted only a few times. This chain joins TRBV25-1 and TRBJ1-1; tentatively, D is TRBD1 (6 bases). Germline lookup yields CDR1 MGHDK and CDR2 SYGVNS. The CDR3 is made up of 14 amino acids. Trimming took off 7 bases at V and 0 bases at J, with 12 bases between the two ends. CDR3: CASTGQNLNTEAFF. The CDR3 DNA is TGTGCCAGCACCGGACAGAATTTGAACACTGAAGCTTTCTTT.

This clonotype was picked up a small number of times. V and J are TRBV6-1 and TRBJ2-1, with unresolved D. Germline loops: CDR1 MNHNS, CDR2 SASEGT. The CDR3 is made up of 15 amino acids. Trimming took off 4 bases at V and 4 bases at J, with 14 bases between the two ends. The CDR3 sequence: CASSVQVGGYNEQFF. CDR3 DNA: TGTGCCAGCAGTGTTCAAGTGGGTGGATACAATGAGCAGTTCTTC.

In its sample, this clonotype was seen a few times. This chain links TRBV12-3 or TRBV12-4 with TRBJ1-2; D not certain. The CDR3 spans 13 residues. V was pared by 3 bases and J by 8 bases, with 13 bases between. The CDR3 DNA follows: TGTGCCAGCAGTTTGAAGGGATTGGGGGGCTACACCTTC. Its translation is CASSLKGLGGYTF.

This clonotype was seen a few times. This sequence joins TRBV2 and TRBJ2-3; the D gene could be TRBD1 or TRBD2 (5 bases each). Per the germline V gene, CDR1 is SNHLY and CDR2 is FYNNEI. The V end was cut by 9 bases, the J end by 2 bases, with 12 bases between. The length of the CDR3 is 13 residues. The CDR3 coding sequence is TGTGCCAGTAGGGACCTAATCACAGATACGCAGTATTTT. It codes for CASRDLITDTQYF.

The chain is built from TRBV27 and TRBJ1-2, with D maybe TRBD1 (6 bases). Trimming cost V 2 bases and J 8 bases, with 12 bases left between them. The CDR3 is made up of 13 amino acids. Per the germline V gene, CDR1 is MNHEY and CDR2 is SMNVEV (reference sequence). CDR3 nucleotide sequence: TGTGCCAGCAGTTTAGGCAGGGGCGGCGGCTACACCTTC. This codes for CASSLGRGGGYTF.

This clonotype turned up a few times. A junction boundary mismatches the germline segment, possibly from a read error. This chain connects TRBV5-1 to TRBJ1-1, with D uncertain. The CDR3 spans 13 residues. The germline V gene has CDR1 SGHRS and CDR2 YFSETQ. CDR3 DNA sequence: TGTGCCAGCAGCCCCTTGGGGAACACTGAAGCTTTCTTT. Translating it yields CASSPLGNTEAFF.

This clonotype occurred a few times. This sequence joins TRBV5-6 and TRBJ1-6; 7 bases map to TRBD1. Unmatched junction bases numbered 14, after V lost 4 bases and J lost 7 bases. CDR3 length equals 17 residues. Germline CDR1 and CDR2: SGHDT and YYEEEE. CDR3 DNA sequence: TGTGCCAGCAGCCAACATGCTGAGACAGGGATGAATTCACCCCTCCACTTT. It yields the protein CASSQHAETGMNSPLHF.

V and J are TRBV15 and TRBJ1-2; D possibly corresponds to TRBD1 (6 bases). Germline lookup yields CDR1 LNHNV and CDR2 YYDKDF (reference sequence). V shed 4 bases and J shed 5 bases, with 17 bases lying between them. The CDR3 covers 15 residues. The CDR3 nucleotides are TGTGCCACCAGCATGGGGGCCGGGGTTCTTTATGGCTACACCTTC. This translates into CATSMGAGVLYGYTF.

This chain uses TRBV7-9 with TRBJ1-2, with D tentatively TRBD1 (5 bases). The CDR3 is 15 amino acids. Germline-derived CDR1 and CDR2 are SEHNR and FQNEAQ (reference sequence). The V end lost 3 bases, the J end lost 3 bases, and 14 bases lay between the germline ends. The chain's CDR3 is CASSFRGEEDYGYTF. The CDR3, as DNA: TGTGCCAGCAGCTTCCGGGGGGAGGAGGACTATGGCTACACCTTC.

The sample holds a few counts of this clonotype. This rearrangement joins TRBV10-3 to TRBJ2-2; D may be TRBD1 (5 bases). Germline lookup yields CDR1 ENHRY and CDR2 SYGVKD. The CDR3 consists of 15 residues. Trimming left V 3 bases short and J 0 bases short, with 8 bases between. For the CDR3, the DNA is TGTGCCATCAGTGAAACGGACACGAACACCGGGGAGCTGTTTTTT. This encodes CAISETDTNTGELFF.

For this clonotype: A read error may account for a junction end that differs from germline. The rearrangement links TRBV15 to TRBJ2-1; TRBD2 aligns across 7 bases. CDR1 and CDR2 from the germline V gene are LNHNV and YYDKDF (reference sequence). The length of the CDR3 is 17 residues. DNA for the CDR3: TGTGCCACCGGCAGAGAGGGTCAAGCGGGAAGGTACAATGAGCAGTTCTTC. Translated: CATGREGQAGRYNEQFF.

The chain joins TRBV4-2 to TRBJ2-3, with TRBD2 matching 8 bases. This CDR3 has 12 residues. CDR1 is LGHNA and CDR2 is YNFKEQ in the germline V gene. Trimming at V came to 8 bases and at J to 6 bases, leaving 4 bases not matched to a gene. The CDR3 coding sequence is TGTGCCAGCTACGGGGGGGAGGATACGCAGTATTTT. This translates into CASYGGEDTQYF.

The rearrangement links TRBV7-9 to TRBJ2-2, with unresolved D. V shed 2 bases and J shed 5 bases, with 6 bases lying between them. The CDR3 length is 13 residues. Germline assignment: CDR1 SEHNR and CDR2 FQNEAQ (reference sequence). CDR3 coding DNA: TGTGCCAGCAGCTTACCGTATACCGGGGAGCTGTTTTTT. Its protein is CASSLPYTGELFF.

Points on this clonotype: A read error is possible here, since a much larger clone lies one base away. The rearrangement links TRBV7-9 to TRBJ1-6; D is unclear. From germline, CDR1 is SEHNR and CDR2 FQNEAQ (reference sequence). CDR3 length equals 14 residues. V lost 5 bases to trimming and J lost 4 bases, with 9 bases between them. DNA for the CDR3: TGTGCCAGCAGCCCGGACGGATATAATTCACCCCTCCACTTT. The encoded protein is CASSPDGYNSPLHF. Drawing the rest from reference TRBV7-9 and TRBJ1-6, the complete variable domain is DTGVSQNPRHKITKRGQNVTFRCDPISEHNRLYWYRQTLGQGPEFLTYFQNEAQLEKSRLLSDRFSAERPKGSFSTLEIQRTEQGDSAMYLCASSPDGYNSPLHFGNGTRLTVT.

A few counts support this clonotype. This chain connects TRBV24-1 to TRBJ1-5; the D gene is possibly TRBD1 (5 bases). The V end lost 9 bases, the J end lost 6 bases, and 11 bases lay between the germline ends. Germline V gene data show CDR1 as KGHDR and CDR2 as SFDVKD. The CDR3 covers 12 residues. Here the CDR3 DNA reads TGTGCCACCGGGCAGGGCAGTCAGCCCCAGCATTTT. Translation gives CATGQGSQPQHF.

This clonotype turned up a few times. This sequence joins TRBV11-2 and TRBJ2-4; TRBD1 is a possible D gene (6 bases). The V end lost 5 bases, the J end lost 3 bases, and 20 bases lay between the germline ends. Germline lookup yields CDR1 SGHAT and CDR2 FQNNGV. The CDR3 length is 17 residues. CDR3 in amino acids: CASSDYRASRVKNIQYF. The CDR3 bases are TGTGCCAGCAGCGATTACAGGGCTAGCCGAGTCAAAAACATTCAGTACTTC. Combining the CDR3 with reference TRBV11-2 and TRBJ2-4 gives the whole variable domain EAGVAQSPRYKIIEKRQSVAFWCNPISGHATLYWYQQILGQGPKLLIQFQNNGVVDDSQLPKDRFSAERLKGVDSTLKIQPAKLEDSAVYLCASSDYRASRVKNIQYFGAGTRLSVL.

This clonotype was counted at least ten times. The chain has TRBV7-9 and TRBJ2-5, with 8 nucleotides matching TRBD2. Looked up from germline, CDR1 is SEHNR and CDR2 is FQNEAQ (reference sequence). The CDR3 has 15 residues. V trimming: 0 bases; J trimming: 1 base; junction bases outside the gene matches: 1. In nucleotides, the CDR3 is TGTGCCAGCAGCTTAGCGGCGGGGGGCCAAGAGACCCAGTACTTC. Translated, it gives CASSLAAGGQETQYF.

The V call is TRBV10-2, the J call TRBJ2-1, with 12 bases matching TRBD2. The ends lost 3 bases at V and 5 bases at J; junction bases unmatched: 17. CDR1 is WSHSY and CDR2 is SAAADI in the germline V gene. There are 20 residues in the CDR3. CDR3 in DNA: TGCGCCAGCAGTGATGGGCTAGCGGGAGGGCCCAGAGGGATGGACAATGAGCAGTTCTTC. Encoded protein: CASSDGLAGGPRGMDNEQFF.

The V gene is TRBV20-1, the J gene TRBJ2-5; 7 bases agree with TRBD1. This CDR3 contains 15 residues. Trimming took 5 bases from V and 0 from J; bases not matched to a gene: 9. Germline V gene sequence: CDR1 DFQATT, CDR2 SNEGSKA (reference sequence). The CDR3 loop reads CSADTGQFYQETQYF. In DNA, the CDR3 is TGCAGTGCTGATACGGGACAGTTTTACCAAGAGACCCAGTACTTC.

This rearrangement joins TRBV12-3 or TRBV12-4 to TRBJ2-1; D is possibly TRBD2 (5 bases). The CDR3 is 15 residues long. The V end lost 5 bases, the J end lost 6 bases, and 17 bases lay between the germline ends. The CDR3 sequence: CASSRGRSFVNEQFF. As DNA, the CDR3 is TGTGCCAGCAGTCGAGGGCGCTCATTTGTCAATGAGCAGTTCTTC.

The chain couples TRBV12-3 or TRBV12-4 to TRBJ1-2; D remains ambiguous. Deletions cut 2 bases from V and 8 bases from J, with 6 bases between. CDR3 length equals 11 residues. Here the CDR3 DNA reads TGTGCCAGCAGTTTAAGGGCGGGCTACACCTTC. Translated, it gives CASSLRAGYTF.

This clonotype was counted only a few times. The chain links TRBV5-8 to TRBJ2-3; unclear D gene. This CDR3 comprises 12 residues. Germline CDR1 and CDR2: SGHTS and YDEGEE. V gave up 7 bases and J gave up 2 bases, with 8 bases separating them. CDR3 sequence: CASDRFTDTQYF. The CDR3 coding sequence is TGTGCCAGCGATAGGTTCACAGATACGCAGTATTTT.